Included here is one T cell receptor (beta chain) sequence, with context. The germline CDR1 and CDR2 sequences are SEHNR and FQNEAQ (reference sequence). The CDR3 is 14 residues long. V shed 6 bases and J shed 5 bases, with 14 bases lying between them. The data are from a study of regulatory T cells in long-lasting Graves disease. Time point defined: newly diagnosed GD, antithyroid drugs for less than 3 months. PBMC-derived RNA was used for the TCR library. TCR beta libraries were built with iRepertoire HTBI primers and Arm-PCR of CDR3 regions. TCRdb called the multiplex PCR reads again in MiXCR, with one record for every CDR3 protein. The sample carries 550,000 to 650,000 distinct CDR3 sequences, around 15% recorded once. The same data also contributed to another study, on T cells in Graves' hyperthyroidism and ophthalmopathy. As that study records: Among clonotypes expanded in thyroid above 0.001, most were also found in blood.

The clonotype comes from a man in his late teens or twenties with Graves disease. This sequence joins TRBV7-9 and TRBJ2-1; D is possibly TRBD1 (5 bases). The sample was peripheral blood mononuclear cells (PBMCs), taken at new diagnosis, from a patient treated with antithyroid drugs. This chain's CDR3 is CASSSAQGHNEQFF. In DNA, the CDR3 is TGTGCCAGCAGTTCCGCCCAGGGTCACAATGAGCAGTTCTTC.